The 16 T cell receptor beta chains listed next were all sequenced from one sample in a study of cytomegalovirus exposure and HLA in healthy donors. The PCR made use of 60 Vbeta and 13 Jbeta primers. Sequenced by immunoSEQ multiplex PCR; TCRdb stores in-frame clones only, minus some. The table has about 110,000 clones, over 65% seen once; the top ten hold 13%. Material for sequencing was PBMCs. Receptor source: a man between 25 and 39 years old in good health and CMV-seropositive.

This chain joins TRBV27 and TRBJ2-7, with 7 bases that match TRBD1. V dropped 4 bases and J dropped 4; count of bases not matched to a gene: 7. The CDR3 is made up of 14 amino acids. Germline lookup yields CDR1 MNHEY and CDR2 SMNVEV (reference sequence). This chain's CDR3 is CASSSTGTVYEQYF. Here the CDR3 DNA reads TGTGCCAGCAGTTCCACCGGGACAGTGTACGAGCAGTACTTC.

The V gene is TRBV4-1, the J gene TRBJ2-1; 10 nucleotides line up with TRBD2. CDR1 and CDR2 from the germline V gene are MGHRA and YSYEKL. Trimming took 3 bases from V and 2 from J; bases not matched to a gene: 4. CDR3 size: 16 residues. As DNA, the CDR3 is TGCGCCAGCAGCCACCTAGCGGGGGACACCTACAATGAGCAGTTCTTC. The encoded protein is CASSHLAGDTYNEQFF.

This chain connects TRBV2 to TRBJ2-7; 11 positions match TRBD2. The CDR3 covers 14 residues. The germline gives CDR1 SNHLY, CDR2 FYNNEI. V was pared by 7 bases and J by 2 bases, with 4 bases of the junction left unmatched. The CDR3 coding sequence is TGTGCCAGCATGATTAGCGGGGGGGCCTACGAGCAGTACTTC. This translates into CASMISGGAYEQYF.

The V and J genes are TRBV4-1 and TRBJ2-7; tentative D call: TRBD2 (5 bases). The CDR3 consists of 15 residues. Between the trimmed V and J ends, which lost 1 base and 2 bases, there was a span of 12 bases. Germline CDR1 is MGHRA and CDR2 is YSYEKL. The CDR3 DNA follows: TGCGCCAGCAGCCAAGTTGGACGGGGTGCCTACGAGCAGTACTTC. Its protein product is CASSQVGRGAYEQYF.

This chain uses TRBV7-9 with TRBJ2-7; a possible D gene is TRBD1 (6 bases). The V end lost 5 bases, the J end lost 3 bases, and 20 bases lay between the germline ends. Germline V gene data show CDR1 as SEHNR and CDR2 as FQNEAQ (reference sequence). CDR3 length: 16 residues. CDR3: CASSLPTGKGNYEQYF. In DNA form, the CDR3 reads TGTGCCAGCAGCCTACCTACAGGGAAAGGGAACTACGAGCAGTACTTC.

This clone was counted only a few times. The V call is TRBV5-1, the J call TRBJ2-3; tentative D call: TRBD2 (6 bases). In germline, CDR1 is SGHRS, CDR2 YFSETQ. V was trimmed by 4 bases and J by 0 bases, leaving 18 bases between them. The CDR3 totals 17 residues. CDR3 amino acids: CASSRGTGTRSTDTQYF. In nucleotides, the CDR3 is TGCGCCAGCAGCCGGGGGACCGGGACCCGTAGCACAGATACGCAGTATTTT.

The chain links TRBV5-1 to TRBJ2-5; D is unclear. This CDR3 contains 15 residues. Germline V gives CDR1 SGHRS, CDR2 YFSETQ. V dropped 3 bases and J dropped 0 bases, with 12 bases sitting between them. The CDR3, as DNA: TGCGCCAGCAGCTCAGTAGACAAGTACCAAGAGACCCAGTACTTC. Translating gives CASSSVDKYQETQYF.

This chain connects TRBV9 to TRBJ2-5, with 9 bases that match TRBD1. Matching the DNA end better, TRBJ2-7 makes the J call doubtful. The CDR3 consists of 17 residues. Per germline, CDR1 SGDLS and CDR2 YYNGEE. CDR3: CASSVGPGTGINGEQYF. The CDR3 DNA reads as TGTGCCAGCAGCGTCGGACCCGGGACAGGGATAAACGGCGAGCAGTACTTC.

This sequence joins TRBV4-2 and TRBJ1-4; tentative D call: TRBD1 (5 bases). The V and J ends lost 5 bases and 3 bases respectively, with 16 bases between them. In germline, CDR1 is LGHNA, CDR2 YNFKEQ. The CDR3 runs to 16 residues. The DNA for the CDR3 is TGTGCCAGCAGCGCCTTGAGCACAGGCTCTAATGAAAAACTGTTTTTT. Its protein product is CASSALSTGSNEKLFF.

The chain links TRBV27 to TRBJ1-4, with TRBD1 identical over 7 bases. CDR1 is MNHEY, CDR2 SMNVEV, per germline (reference sequence). J was trimmed by 0 bases and V by 5 bases; bases with no gene match: 6. The CDR3 is 16 residues long. In nucleotides, the CDR3 is TGTGCCAGCAGTCCAGAAGGGGGCGCAACTAATGAAAAACTGTTTTTT. Amino acid sequence: CASSPEGGATNEKLFF.

This sequence joins TRBV7-9 and TRBJ2-3, with 8 nucleotides matching TRBD2. Germline CDR1 SEHNR, CDR2 FQNEAQ (reference sequence). This CDR3 spans 18 amino acids. V lost 1 base and J lost 0; bases outside the gene matches: 9. The CDR3 is CASSLGSGGIPSTDTQYF. The DNA of the CDR3 is TGTGCCAGCAGCTTAGGTTCGGGGGGGATTCCTAGCACAGATACGCAGTATTTT.

CDR3 sequence reads: CASKRTGTGETQYF. DNA of the CDR3: TGCGCCAGCAAGAGGACAGGGACGGGAGAGACCCAGTACTTC. The chain employs TRBV5-1 and TRBJ2-5; 8 nucleotides match TRBD1. The V and J ends lost 6 bases and 4 bases, in that order; junction bases with no gene match: 8. The CDR3 has 14 amino acids. The germline gives CDR1 SGHRS, CDR2 YFSETQ.

The chain links TRBV19 to TRBJ2-1; TRBD2 matches 8 bases. Germline V gene data show CDR1 as LNHDA and CDR2 as SQIVND (reference sequence). V gave up 4 bases and J gave up 6 bases; unmatched junction bases: 5. The CDR3 has 14 residues. CDR3: CASSTGGGSNEQFF. DNA for the CDR3: TGTGCCAGTAGTACCGGGGGGGGAAGCAATGAGCAGTTCTTC.

The chain is built from TRBV13 and TRBJ1-3; D gene ambiguous. Germline V lookup: CDR1 PRHDT, CDR2 FYEKMQ (reference sequence). V was shortened by 5 bases and J by 0 bases, with 11 bases between the two germline ends. The CDR3 consists of 15 residues. CDR3 loop: CASSIPVASGNTIYF. CDR3 DNA: TGTGCCAGCAGCATCCCTGTGGCCTCTGGAAACACCATATATTTT.

The CDR3 spells CASSQQGSEQYF. CDR3 nucleotide sequence: TGTGCCAGCAGTCAACAGGGGTCCGAGCAGTACTTC. The genes are TRBV5-6 and TRBJ2-7; 7 bases map to TRBD1. J gave up 6 bases and V 5 bases, and 5 bases lay outside the gene matches. The CDR3 runs to 12 residues. Germline V gives CDR1 SGHDT, CDR2 YYEEEE.

The V call is TRBV11-3, the J call TRBJ2-6, with TRBD1 matching 7 bases. The CDR3 extends over 18 amino acids. Germline-derived CDR1 and CDR2 are SGHNT and YENEEA. V gave up 1 base and J gave up 0 bases; unmatched junction bases: 6. CDR3 residues: CASSLAGTEASGANVLTF. Here the CDR3 DNA reads TGTGCCAGCAGCTTAGCCGGGACAGAGGCCTCTGGGGCCAACGTCCTGACTTTC.